This T cell receptor (beta chain) originates from a study of blood T cell repertoires in COVID-19. Those who participated ranged in age from roughly 18 to 89 years and resided in approximately 26 US areas. Assay used: immunoSEQ multiplex PCR; TCRdb lists only in-frame clones, some missing. The sample yields some 380,000 clones, 88% seen once. The CDR3 sequence is 15 residues long. The V gene lost 3 bases and the J gene lost 0 bases, with 11 bases spanning the gap. CDR1 MNHNS and CDR2 SASEGT come from the germline V gene. The rearrangement uses TRBV6-1 and TRBJ1-2; D remains ambiguous. The source of this sequence is a woman aged 40 to 50 with acute COVID-19. Sequenced sample: PBMCs or T cells enriched from blood (not recorded which). CDR3: CASSDWSGANYGYTF. CDR3 bases: TGTGCCAGCAGTGATTGGAGCGGTGCTAACTATGGCTACACCTTC.